Presented here are 15 T cell receptor beta chains from one specimen sequenced in a study of blood T cell repertoires in COVID-19. Produced via immunoSEQ multiplex PCR; TCRdb's table is partial and in-frame only. The repertoire includes approximately 380,000 clones, 75% to 90% of them detected once, and approximately 3.7% sits in the top ten. Sequenced: peripheral blood. All receptors come from a woman between 18 and 30 years old with acute or convalescent COVID-19.

This sequence joins TRBV7-9 and TRBJ1-4; unclear D gene. This CDR3 region has 13 residues. Trimming stripped 1 base from V and 7 bases from J, with 7 bases between. Germline CDR1 and CDR2: SEHNR and FQNEAQ (reference sequence). DNA of the CDR3: TGTGCCAGCAGCTTAGAAGCCGCTGAAAAACTGTTTTTT. It is translated as CASSLEAAEKLFF.

This chain connects TRBV19 to TRBJ2-1, with 7 nucleotides matching TRBD2. The trim removed 4 bases at V and 4 bases at J, leaving 4 bases unmatched. The germline CDR1 and CDR2 sequences are LNHDA and SQIVND (reference sequence). This CDR3 comprises 14 residues. This chain's CDR3 is CASSKLADYNEQFF. CDR3 DNA sequence: TGTGCCAGTAGTAAGCTAGCGGATTACAATGAGCAGTTCTTC.

V is TRBV27 and J is TRBJ2-7; D is perhaps TRBD1 (6 bases). Germline CDR1 is MNHEY and CDR2 is SMNVEV (reference sequence). This CDR3 has 15 residues. V lost 4 bases, J lost 2 bases, and 15 bases lay in between. The CDR3 DNA reads as TGTGCCAGCAGTTACACAGGGAGAAGGACCTACGAGCAGTACTTC. Protein sequence: CASSYTGRRTYEQYF.

V gene TRBV23-1 combines with J gene TRBJ2-7; 7 bases are shared with TRBD1. TRBV23-1 is an ORF for which the function is uncertain. This CDR3 spans 13 amino acids. The V segment lost 4 bases and the J segment 3 bases; nucleotides outside the gene matches: 3. The CDR3 sequence is CASSLYRGYEQYF. DNA of the CDR3: TGCGCCAGCAGTCTTTACAGGGGCTACGAGCAGTACTTC.

This clone has just a few counts. The V and J genes are TRBV10-1 and TRBJ1-2; 7 bases align to TRBD1. This CDR3 is 15 amino acids long. The germline V gene encodes CDR1 WNHNN and CDR2 SYGVQD (reference sequence). With V trimmed by 5 bases and J by 7 bases, 13 bases remained unmatched. The CDR3 DNA is TGCGCCAGCAGTTATCGGGACAGAGGCCCCCGTGGCTACACCTTC. Translation gives CASSYRDRGPRGYTF.

This clone appeared once. This chain connects TRBV19 to TRBJ1-5; TRBD1 matches 9 bases. The length of the CDR3 is 15 residues. The V gene end was trimmed by 7 bases and the J gene end by 4 bases; junction bases not matched to a gene: 8. In germline, CDR1 is LNHDA, CDR2 SQIVND (reference sequence). CDR3 residues: CASKQGALQNQPQHF. The CDR3 DNA reads TGTGCCAGTAAACAGGGGGCTCTCCAAAATCAGCCCCAGCATTTT.

The chain links TRBV6-1 to TRBJ2-4; 7 nucleotides line up with TRBD1. Trimming removed 4 bases from V and 2 bases from J; junction bases left unmatched: 11. The CDR3 contains 17 residues. From germline, CDR1 is MNHNS and CDR2 SASEGT. Written as DNA, the CDR3 is TGTGCCAGCAGTGCTTATTGGGACAGTGAGACCAAAAACATTCAGTACTTC. Translated, it gives CASSAYWDSETKNIQYF.

The V and J genes are TRBV27 and TRBJ2-7, with 7 bases that match TRBD1. The ends lost 5 bases at V and 3 bases at J; junction bases unmatched: 10. The germline V gene encodes CDR1 MNHEY and CDR2 SMNVEV (reference sequence). The CDR3 contains 15 residues. The CDR3 nucleotides read TGTGCCAGCAGTCGCCACGCAGGGGGTCTCTACGAGCAGTACTTC. It codes for CASSRHAGGLYEQYF.

The chain uses TRBV29-1 and TRBJ1-1, with TRBD1 as a possible D gene (5 bases). There are 16 residues in the CDR3. The V gene lost 6 bases and the J gene lost 1 base, with 21 bases spanning the gap. Germline V gives CDR1 SQVTM, CDR2 ANQGSEA. The CDR3 is CSVEKGASTGNTEAFF. The CDR3 DNA reads TGCAGCGTCGAAAAAGGGGCGTCAACAGGGAACACTGAAGCTTTCTTT.

The chain couples TRBV5-1 to TRBJ2-7; D possibly corresponds to TRBD2 (5 bases). The CDR3 spans 13 residues. The V gene lost 2 bases and the J gene lost 5 bases, with 11 bases spanning the gap. The germline V gene has CDR1 SGHRS and CDR2 YFSETQ. In nucleotides, the CDR3 is TGCGCCAGCAGCTTTATCGGGGTGGACGAGCAGTACTTC. It codes for CASSFIGVDEQYF. Supplemented by reference TRBV5-1 and TRBJ2-7, the full variable domain reads KAGVTQTPRYLIKTRGQQVTLSCSPISGHRSVSWYQQTPGQGLQFLFEYFSETQRNKGNFPGRFSGRQFSNSRSEMNVSTLELGDSALYLCASSFIGVDEQYFGPGTRLTVT.

The CDR3 bases are TGTGCCAGCATCCCGGGGGGAAGGGCTTTCTTT. This sequence encodes CASIPGGRAFF. The J gene is TRBJ1-1, the V gene TRBV28, with D possibly being TRBD1 (5 bases). Trimming cost V 7 bases and J 11 bases, with 14 bases left between them. The CDR3 consists of 11 residues. Germline V CDR1 and CDR2: MDHEN, SYDVKM.

This chain joins TRBV7-9 and TRBJ2-7; maybe TRBD1 (6 bases). CDR3 length: 16 amino acids. Germline CDR1 SEHNR, CDR2 FQNEAQ (reference sequence). Trimming shortened V by 5 bases and J by 0 bases, and 17 bases separated the two germline ends. The CDR3 protein is CASSTPWTVYSYEQYF. The DNA for the CDR3 is TGTGCCAGCAGCACGCCCTGGACAGTTTACTCCTACGAGCAGTACTTC.

V and J are TRBV20-1 and TRBJ2-3; 8 nucleotides align to TRBD2. J gave up 0 bases and V 4 bases, and 9 bases lay outside the gene matches. The CDR3 is 16 amino acids. Germline loops: CDR1 DFQATT, CDR2 SNEGSKA (reference sequence). This CDR3 is CSAIERETSSTDTQYF. The CDR3 coding sequence is TGCAGTGCTATTGAGCGGGAGACCTCTAGCACAGATACGCAGTATTTT.

The V call is TRBV4-2, the J call TRBJ1-2; D gene ambiguous. There are 17 residues in the CDR3. CDR1 is LGHNA and CDR2 is YNFKEQ in the germline V gene. V lost 0 bases and J 5 bases, leaving 19 bases between the germline ends. CDR3 in amino acids: CASSQEGHTGGIYGYTF. CDR3 coding DNA: TGTGCCAGCAGCCAAGAAGGTCACACTGGAGGGATTTATGGCTACACCTTC.

The genes are TRBV1 and TRBJ2-7; the table calls TRBD2, which could not be checked here. TRBV1 is a pseudogene locus. The CDR3 is made up of 16 amino acids. The CDR3 loop is CTSSQGLAGVLSEQYF. In DNA form, the CDR3 reads TGCACCAGCAGCCAAGGACTAGCGGGAGTACTTTCCGAGCAGTACTTC.